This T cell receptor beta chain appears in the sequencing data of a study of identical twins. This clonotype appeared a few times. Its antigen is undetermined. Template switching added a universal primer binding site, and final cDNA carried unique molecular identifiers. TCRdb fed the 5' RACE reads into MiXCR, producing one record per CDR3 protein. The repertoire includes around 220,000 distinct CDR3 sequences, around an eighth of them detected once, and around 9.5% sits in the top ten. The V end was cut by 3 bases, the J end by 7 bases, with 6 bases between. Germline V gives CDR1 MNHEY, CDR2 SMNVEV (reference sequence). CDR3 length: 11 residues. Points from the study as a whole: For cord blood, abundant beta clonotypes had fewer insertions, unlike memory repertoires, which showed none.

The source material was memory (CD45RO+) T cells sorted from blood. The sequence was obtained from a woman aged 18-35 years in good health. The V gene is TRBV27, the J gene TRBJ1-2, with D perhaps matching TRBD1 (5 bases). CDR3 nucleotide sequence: TGTGCCAGCAGTTTGGGGGTTGGCTACACCTTC. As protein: CASSLGVGYTF.